Detailed here is one TCR beta chain. The CDR3 has 13 residues. V was clipped by 2 bases and J by 6 bases, with 11 bases between them. The data are from a study of T-cell reconstitution after alpha-beta-depleted transplantation in children. As it was prepared, the TCRbeta library received unique molecular identifiers. TCRdb processed the PCR reads anew with MiXCR; each CDR3 protein has one entry. The sample records around 500,000 distinct CDR3 sequences, about 12% being singletons. This chain uses TRBV12-3 or TRBV12-4 with TRBJ2-7; D not resolved. This TCR came from a human donor who donated a stem cell graft to a child with combined immunodeficiency. The specimen was PBMCs from the stem cell graft donor, collected from the stem cell graft. The CDR3 sequence is CASSLRESGEQYF. In DNA form, the CDR3 reads TGTGCCAGCAGTTTACGCGAGAGTGGCGAGCAGTACTTC.